The present T cell receptor (beta chain) was sequenced within a study of OX40 agonist ivuxolimab in advanced cancers. Produced via immunoSEQ multiplex PCR; TCRdb's table is partial and in-frame only. There are 75,000 to 80,000 clones in the sample; more than 70% occur only once, and about 0.73% lies in the top ten. The CDR3 is made up of 13 amino acids. V lost 6 bases and J lost 1; bases outside the gene matches: 2. Germline V lookup: CDR1 SNHLY, CDR2 FYNNEI. The origin of this receptor is an adult with an advanced solid tumor such as melanoma, head and neck, liver or kidney cancer. This sample comprised CD4+ or CD8+ T cells sorted from blood, obtained in a trial of the OX40 agonist ivuxolimab. The chain has TRBV2 and TRBJ1-1, with TRBD1 matching over 7 bases. The CDR3 spells CASRWTGNTEAFF. CDR3 nucleotides: TGTGCCAGCAGGTGGACAGGGAACACTGAAGCTTTCTTT.